This TCR beta chain was obtained from a study of early T cells in non-severe SARS-CoV-2 infection. Study overall: The authors sequenced bulk RNA from unsorted whole blood, leaving chains unpaired. Study-level findings and limits: Anti-spike CD8 responses were favored in VDJdb matching, and private and CD4 specificities were missed.

The CDR3 consists of 14 residues. V was cut by 4 bases and J by 10 bases, with 16 bases left in between. Germline V lookup: CDR1 SEHNR, CDR2 FQNEAQ (reference sequence). Tagging with unique molecular identifiers was applied to individual cDNA molecules. TCRdb re-derived calls from the 5' RACE reads in MiXCR, one entry per CDR3 protein. This table has 30,000 to 40,000 distinct CDR3 sequences, 5.8% appearing once. This clonotype was detected ten times or more. The antigen is undetermined. This clonotype was obtained from an adult who was a healthcare worker with PCR-confirmed SARS-CoV-2 infection or an uninfected control (not recorded which). The chain combines TRBV7-9 with TRBJ2-2; D might be TRBD1 (6 bases). Sequenced material: whole blood. Here the CDR3 DNA reads TGTGCCAGCAGCTGGGGGCAGGGAACGGAGGAGCTGTTTTTT. Protein product: CASSWGQGTEELFF.